Listed here are 2 T cell receptor beta chains from one sample, sequenced in a study of shared T cell receptors in the human thymus (TCRdb year 2021). Library prep was done by the immunoSEQ multiplex PCR assay. The clones in this table, taken by TCRdb from immuneACCESS, are in-frame only. Not every clone is retained; where verified, under half of the shortfall comes from an unresolved V gene, and the cause of the rest is unknown. In all, the sample holds hundreds of thousands of clones, and around nine tenths of those were seen once. The top ten clones comprise 0.01% of the sample. These same data were also listed under a study on human thymus T cells.

The specimen was thymocytes. The source is a boy in the first two years of life with a congenital heart defect. Donor details come from another sample of the same person, matched by shared clones.

This clone appeared once. The gene calls are TRBV4-1 and TRBJ2-7; 11 bases align to TRBD2. Per germline, CDR1 MGHRA and CDR2 YSYEKL. This CDR3 contains 19 residues. The J segment lost 7 bases and the V segment lost 6 bases, leaving 23 bases of the junction unmatched. The CDR3 protein is CASSLKIWTGTSGVGEQYF. The DNA for the CDR3 is TGCGCCAGCAGTCTTAAGATCTGGACAGGGACTAGCGGCGTGGGAGAGCAGTACTTC.

The chain is built from TRBV4-3 and TRBJ2-7; tentatively, D is TRBD2 (5 bases). CDR1 LGHNA and CDR2 YSLEER come from the germline V gene. V dropped 4 bases and J dropped 6 bases, with 37 bases sitting between them. CDR3 length: 21 residues. The CDR3: CASSPYTTEALTGKSWSEQYF. In nucleotides, the CDR3 is TGCGCCAGCAGCCCATATACCACAGAGGCTCTTACCGGGAAATCGTGGTCCGAGCAGTACTTC.